The 8 T cell receptor beta chains given below trace back to one sample, sequenced in a study of blood T cell repertoires in COVID-19. Using immunoSEQ multiplex PCR, the repertoire was profiled, and TCRdb retains in-frame clones only, with some absent. The sample shows about 210,000 clones, 83% of them seen only once. Material: peripheral blood. The receptors stem from a middle-aged woman with active or convalescent COVID-19.

The CDR3 reads CASRLLAGGRMAQYF. CDR3 nucleotides: TGTGCCAGCAGGCTGCTAGCGGGGGGCCGGATGGCCCAGTACTTC. V is TRBV2 and J is TRBJ2-5, with TRBD2 matching 11 bases. CDR1 and CDR2 (germline): SNHLY, FYNNEI. This CDR3 has 15 amino acids. The V and J ends lost 6 bases and 9 bases, in that order; junction bases with no gene match: 12.

The table lists this clone with a count of one. The rearrangement uses TRBV11-2 and TRBJ1-3, with D tentatively TRBD1 (6 bases). There are 15 residues in the CDR3. V was clipped by 6 bases and J by 0 bases, with 12 bases between them. CDR1 is SGHAT and CDR2 is FQNNGV in the germline V gene. The CDR3 DNA sequence: TGTGCCAGCAGTCCAGGGGTCGGCTCTGGAAACACCATATATTTT. Translated: CASSPGVGSGNTIYF. Complete variable domain (other parts from reference TRBV11-2 and TRBJ1-3): EAGVAQSPRYKIIEKRQSVAFWCNPISGHATLYWYQQILGQGPKLLIQFQNNGVVDDSQLPKDRFSAERLKGVDSTLKIQPAKLEDSAVYLCASSPGVGSGNTIYFGEGSWLTVV.

This clone was seen more than once but under ten times. V usage is TRBV11-3 and J usage is TRBJ1-1, with D uncertain. Trimming left V 5 bases short and J 4 bases short, with 14 bases between. The CDR3 runs to 14 residues. In germline, CDR1 is SGHNT, CDR2 YENEEA. The CDR3 sequence: CASSPSGRFTEAFF. The CDR3 bases are TGTGCCAGCAGCCCGTCCGGGAGATTCACTGAAGCTTTCTTT.

The V call is TRBV28, the J call TRBJ1-1, with D maybe TRBD1 (5 bases). Per germline, CDR1 MDHEN and CDR2 SYDVKM. This CDR3 spans 14 amino acids. With 5 bases removed from V and 5 bases from J, the gap between germline ends came to 15 bases. CDR3 sequence (DNA): TGTGCCAGCAGTCGTCACGGGGGAGCGACTGAAGCTTTCTTT. Amino acids: CASSRHGGATEAFF.

The V gene is TRBV2, the J gene TRBJ1-6, with TRBD1 matching 11 bases. The V gene end was trimmed by 6 bases and the J gene end by 10 bases; junction bases not matched to a gene: 5. The germline CDR1 and CDR2 sequences are SNHLY and FYNNEI. The CDR3 length is 14 residues. The CDR3 nucleotides read TGTGCCAGCAGGGGCGGGACAGGGGGATCACCCCTCCACTTT. Translating gives CASRGGTGGSPLHF.

The V gene is TRBV28, the J gene TRBJ1-4, with D perhaps TRBD1 (6 bases). This CDR3 is built from 14 residues. Germline V gene sequence: CDR1 MDHEN, CDR2 SYDVKM. V was trimmed by 4 bases and J by 5 bases, leaving 11 bases between them. DNA of the CDR3: TGTGCCAGCAGTTCACATGACAGGAATGAAAAACTGTTTTTT. Its protein product is CASSSHDRNEKLFF.

V gene TRBV27 combines with J gene TRBJ1-2; no definite D call. The CDR3 is 11 residues long. Deletions cut 3 bases from V and 10 bases from J, with 9 bases between. Germline CDR1 is MNHEY and CDR2 is SMNVEV (reference sequence). This CDR3 is CASSLRKPYTF. For the CDR3, the DNA is TGTGCCAGCAGTTTGCGAAAACCCTACACCTTC.

CDR3 in amino acids: CASSYSVLAGGRETQYF. In DNA, the CDR3 is TGTGCCAGCAGTTACTCGGTACTAGCGGGGGGGCGCGAGACCCAGTACTTC. The rearrangement joins TRBV6-2 or TRBV6-3 to TRBJ2-5; 13 positions agree with TRBD2. This CDR3 is built from 17 residues. Per the germline V gene, CDR1 is MNHEY and CDR2 is SVGEGT. The V segment lost 0 bases and the J segment 5 bases; nucleotides outside the gene matches: 6.